This TCR beta chain was identified during a study of sequential checkpoint blockade in melanoma. Study-level information: Arm A got nivolumab then ipilimumab; arm B the reverse, 1:1.

In germline, CDR1 is SGHNT, CDR2 YENEEA. V was clipped by 3 bases and J by 5 bases; unmatched bases: 4. CDR3 length: 14 amino acids. This clone is termed medium-sized (0.01 to 0.1%). TCRdb's copy holds only in-frame clones and misses some; the assay was immunoSEQ multiplex PCR. Seen here are under 2,500 clones, approximately 20% observed once, and the top ten hold roughly 4.5%. Treatment reported: randomized to nivolumab then ipilimumab (arm A) or the reverse (arm B). This specimen was tumor tissue (inferred from file names), taken from a patient given nivolumab and ipilimumab in sequence. This chain connects TRBV11-3 to TRBJ2-1, with TRBD2 identical over 7 bases. The receptor's source is a human donor with melanoma. This CDR3 reads CASSLQGLNNEQFF. CDR3 DNA: TGTGCCAGCAGCTTGCAGGGACTAAACAATGAGCAGTTCTTC. The entire variable domain, with the rest obtained from reference TRBV11-3 and TRBJ2-1, is as follows: EAGVVQSPRYKIIEKKQPVAFWCNPISGHNTLYWYLQNLGQGPELLIRYENEEAVDDSQLPKDRFSAERLKGVDSTLKIQPAELGDSAVYLCASSLQGLNNEQFFGPGTRLTVL.